The entry below gives a single T cell receptor (beta chain) sequence along with its context. Original methodology: Reference gene primer amplification in the assay estimated nucleated cell counts. The protocol was immunoSEQ multiplex PCR, while the TCRdb copy is restricted to in-frame clones and leaves out a portion. The V and J calls and clone size were taken over from that table, and D and trimming were inferred from the DNA. The table records about 200,000 clones, roughly 85% of them present only once. This sample was taken from a study of blood T cell repertoires in COVID-19. About the research overall: COVID-19 samples, acute and convalescent, were from the United States, Italy and Spain. From T cells, B-cell-depleted T cells, or PBMCs came the material, which was cDNA or gDNA.

The sample was peripheral blood. The clonotype was recovered from a woman at least 80 years old with acute or convalescent COVID-19.

In DNA form, the CDR3 reads TGTGCCAGCAGTTCCGGACAGGGGGCGAGCGTTGGTGAAAAACTGTTTTTT. Translation gives CASSSGQGASVGEKLFF. This rearrangement joins TRBV7-6 to TRBJ1-4; the match to TRBD1 covers 11 bases. Trimming at V came to 6 bases and at J to 7 bases, leaving 13 bases not matched to a gene. This CDR3 comprises 17 residues. Germline CDR1 and CDR2: SGHVS and FNYEAQ.